What follows are 22 T cell receptor beta chains derived from one specimen sequenced in a study of T cells in lung cancer brain metastases. TCRdb's table, derived via immunoSEQ multiplex PCR, lists solely in-frame clones and lacks some. There are about 4,200 clones in the sample; roughly 90% occur only once, and over 8% lies in the top ten. Sequencing input: tumor tissue from the primary lung tumor. Receptor source: a man between 60 and 75 years old with non-small cell lung cancer.

V and J are TRBV6-5 and TRBJ2-1, with 7 bases lining up with TRBD2. V lost 7 bases, J lost 7 bases, and 13 bases stayed unmatched. CDR3 length: 15 amino acids. Germline CDR1 MNHEY, CDR2 SVGAGI. DNA for the CDR3: TGTGCCAGCACCGACGGGGGGAGGGAGCAAAATGAGCAGTTCTTC. Translating it yields CASTDGGREQNEQFF.

CDR3 residues: CASRNRYWTSGGDNEQFF. CDR3 sequence (DNA): TGTGCCAGTAGGAACAGGTATTGGACTAGCGGAGGAGACAATGAGCAGTTCTTC. The chain uses TRBV19 and TRBJ2-1; 10 bases map to TRBD2. Germline trimming cut 6 bases from V and 5 bases from J; bases unmatched to any gene: 16. The CDR3 is 18 amino acids. Per the germline V gene, CDR1 is LNHDA and CDR2 is SQIVND (reference sequence).

The chain employs TRBV10-3 and TRBJ2-1; D not resolved. The CDR3 loop spans 11 amino acids. Trimming took 9 bases from V and 3 from J, leaving 6 bases between them. The germline V gene has CDR1 ENHRY and CDR2 SYGVKD. In DNA form, the CDR3 reads TGTGCCATTGCGGACTACAATGAGCAGTTCTTC. It is translated as CAIADYNEQFF.

The chain joins TRBV12-5 to TRBJ2-1, with D perhaps matching TRBD1 or TRBD2 (5 bases each). CDR3 length: 13 amino acids. V lost 2 bases and J 7 bases, leaving 9 bases between the germline ends. CDR1 is LGHNT and CDR2 is FRNRAP in the germline V gene. The chain's CDR3 is CASGLIWGNEQFF. The CDR3 bases are TGTGCTAGTGGTTTGATCTGGGGGAATGAGCAGTTCTTC.

V and J are TRBV7-3 and TRBJ2-2, with D possibly TRBD1 on 6 matching bases. This CDR3 has 13 residues. Germline V CDR1 and CDR2: SGHTA, FQGTGA. Trimming removed 3 bases at V and 4 bases at J, with 6 bases between. The CDR3 coding sequence is TGTGCCAGCAGCTTCAGGGGCACCGGGGAGCTGTTTTTT. Amino acids: CASSFRGTGELFF.

The genes are TRBV27 and TRBJ2-1; 10 nucleotides match TRBD1. Trimming at V came to 2 bases and at J to 4 bases, leaving 2 bases not matched to a gene. CDR3 size: 15 residues. The germline V gene has CDR1 MNHEY and CDR2 SMNVEV (reference sequence). The CDR3 nucleotides are TGTGCCAGCAGTTTACCGGGACAGGGGTACAATGAGCAGTTCTTC. This encodes CASSLPGQGYNEQFF.

This clone has a single count. The V and J genes are TRBV6-1 and TRBJ1-1; TRBD1 might be the D (6 bases). This CDR3 has 15 amino acids. The ends were cut back, 10 bases at V and 2 bases at J, with 20 bases in the middle. The germline gives CDR1 MNHNS, CDR2 SASEGT. The CDR3 here is CATLRGGRGNTEAFF. CDR3 coding DNA: TGTGCCACCTTGAGGGGGGGTCGGGGTAACACTGAAGCTTTCTTT.

The chain combines TRBV9 with TRBJ2-1, with 8 bases identical to TRBD2. V was pared by 4 bases and J by 3 bases, with 9 bases of the junction left unmatched. The germline V gene encodes CDR1 SGDLS and CDR2 YYNGEE. The CDR3 totals 16 residues. CDR3: CASSPRLAGSYNEQFF. The CDR3 region has the DNA TGTGCCAGCAGCCCCAGGTTAGCGGGAAGCTACAATGAGCAGTTCTTC.

The chain recombines TRBV9 with TRBJ2-3; TRBD1 matches at 8 bases. The ends lost 4 bases at V and 4 bases at J; junction bases unmatched: 11. Germline V gives CDR1 SGDLS, CDR2 YYNGEE. CDR3 length: 16 residues. As DNA, the CDR3 is TGTGCCAGCAGCCCCCGGACAGGGTTCGCCGCAGATACGCAGTATTTT. Its protein is CASSPRTGFAADTQYF. Drawing the rest from reference TRBV9 and TRBJ2-3, the complete variable domain is DSGVTQTPKHLITATGQRVTLRCSPRSGDLSVYWYQQSLDQGLQFLIQYYNGEERAKGNILERFSAQQFPDLHSELNLSSLELGDSALYFCASSPRTGFAADTQYFGPGTRLTVL.

This clone occurred once. The chain is built from TRBV19 and TRBJ1-2; D may be TRBD1 (6 bases). The V gene's germline CDR1 is LNHDA and CDR2 SQIVND (reference sequence). Deletions cut 6 bases from V and 5 bases from J, with 13 bases between. The CDR3 runs to 13 residues. The CDR3 DNA follows: TGTGCCAGTAGACCGGACAGCCTATATGGCTACACCTTC. Translating gives CASRPDSLYGYTF.

Worth noting for this clone: At the DNA level, this CDR3 is encoded by other sequences in the same sample as well. The J gene is TRBJ2-7, the V gene TRBV7-2; D is undetermined. CDR3 length: 13 amino acids. Germline CDR1 reads SGHTA; CDR2 reads FQGNSA. Trimming took off 5 bases at V and 10 bases at J, with 18 bases between the two ends. This chain's CDR3 is CASSRVLAREQYF. For the CDR3, the DNA is TGTGCCAGCAGCCGCGTCTTGGCTCGCGAACAGTACTTC.

The J gene is TRBJ2-2, the V gene TRBV6-4, with D possibly TRBD1 on 6 matching bases. This CDR3 comprises 15 residues. Trimming left V 3 bases short and J 1 base short, with 9 bases between. Germline-derived CDR1 and CDR2 are MRHNA and SNTAGT. In DNA, the CDR3 is TGTGCCAGCAGTGAGGAAGGGGGGAACACCGGGGAGCTGTTTTTT. It codes for CASSEEGGNTGELFF.

Concerning this clone itself: One junction end does not reproduce the germline sequence, and a read error may be involved. The V and J genes are TRBV7-6 and TRBJ1-4; no clear D gene. Per germline, CDR1 SGHVS and CDR2 FNYEAQ. The CDR3 sequence is 15 residues long. CDR3 DNA sequence: TGTGTCAGCAGCTTACGACTCGGGGAGACTGGAAAACTGTTTTTT. Residues: CVSSLRLGETGKLFF.

V usage is TRBV6-6 and J usage is TRBJ2-2; tentative D call: TRBD2 (6 bases). CDR1 and CDR2 (germline): MNHNY, SVGAGI (reference sequence). The CDR3 length is 14 residues. Trimming removed 5 bases from V and 5 bases from J, with 12 bases in between. This chain's CDR3 is CASSATGGTGELFF. The DNA for the CDR3 is TGTGCCAGCAGTGCCACCGGGGGAACCGGGGAGCTGTTTTTT.

The V gene is TRBV5-4, the J gene TRBJ2-5, with a tentative D call TRBD1 (5 bases). The CDR3 is 16 residues long. Germline V gene lookup returns CDR1 SGHNT and CDR2 YYREEE (reference sequence). The V and J ends lost 4 bases and 3 bases respectively, with 19 bases between them. The CDR3 loop reads CASSLPLTGSKETQYF. For the CDR3, the DNA is TGTGCCAGCAGCCTACCACTTACAGGATCCAAAGAGACCCAGTACTTC.

The CDR3 nucleotides are TGTGCCAGCAGCCTAGGACTAGCGGCCTACAATGAGCAGTTCTTC. Its protein product is CASSLGLAAYNEQFF. The chain links TRBV4-2 to TRBJ2-1; 10 positions match TRBD2. This CDR3 contains 15 residues. The germline V gene has CDR1 LGHNA and CDR2 YNFKEQ. Trimming at V came to 4 bases and at J to 2 bases, leaving 2 bases not matched to a gene.

This rearrangement joins TRBV29-1 to TRBJ1-1; no firm D call. This CDR3 region has 13 residues. Germline V CDR1 and CDR2: SQVTM, ANQGSEA. Trimming shortened V by 7 bases and J by 0 bases, and 12 bases separated the two germline ends. DNA for the CDR3: TGCAGCGCCTCTCAGGAGCTGAACACTGAAGCTTTCTTT. Encoded protein: CSASQELNTEAFF.

The chain employs TRBV18 and TRBJ2-7, with D possibly matching TRBD2 (6 bases). The V gene lost 0 bases and the J gene lost 0 bases, with 9 bases spanning the gap. Germline V gene lookup returns CDR1 KGHSH and CDR2 LQKENI. The CDR3 has 15 amino acids. The CDR3 loop is CASSPPGRSSYEQYF. The CDR3 bases are TGTGCCAGCTCACCACCGGGGAGGAGCTCCTACGAGCAGTACTTC.

V and J are TRBV5-1 and TRBJ2-5; the match to TRBD2 covers 8 bases. Germline V gene sequence: CDR1 SGHRS, CDR2 YFSETQ. CDR3 length: 14 residues. V was pared by 4 bases and J by 2 bases, with 4 bases of the junction left unmatched. The DNA for the CDR3 is TGCGCCAGCAGCAGCACGGGGGGGCAAGAGACCCAGTACTTC. This translates into CASSSTGGQETQYF.

This sequence joins TRBV7-2 and TRBJ1-1; D gene ambiguous. The germline V gene encodes CDR1 SGHTA and CDR2 FQGNSA. Trimming removed 4 bases at V and 2 bases at J, with 8 bases between. The CDR3 loop spans 13 amino acids. CDR3 protein: CASSSGSNTEAFF. For the CDR3, the DNA is TGTGCCAGCAGCTCCGGTTCTAACACTGAAGCTTTCTTT.

V and J are TRBV28 and TRBJ2-1; 9 bases fit TRBD2. Germline assignment: CDR1 MDHEN and CDR2 SYDVKM. This CDR3 has 16 residues. The junction had 6 bases not matched to a gene; V was cut back by 5 bases and J by 1 base. The CDR3: CASSTPAGGSYNEQFF. DNA of the CDR3: TGTGCCAGCAGTACCCCAGCGGGGGGTTCCTACAATGAGCAGTTCTTC.

The chain recombines TRBV11-3 with TRBJ2-2, with D possibly matching TRBD1 (6 bases). Germline CDR1 is SGHNT and CDR2 is YENEEA. The CDR3 sequence is 15 residues long. The germline V and J ends were trimmed by 2 bases and 3 bases, with 10 bases remaining between them. CDR3 nucleotides: TGTGCCAGCAGCTTACCAGGGGTCGACACCGGGGAGCTGTTTTTT. This encodes CASSLPGVDTGELFF.